A single sample is the source of the 8 T cell receptor beta chains below, sequenced in a study of T cell responses to AZD1222 COVID-19 vaccine. Generated by immunoSEQ multiplex PCR, the TCRdb table keeps only in-frame clones and is missing some. This table has around 190,000 clones, roughly 92% appearing once. The sequencing here drew on peripheral blood, taken on day 0 of AZD1222 vaccination. The receptors shown here come from an adult in good health.

This chain links TRBV10-3 with TRBJ1-4; TRBD1 is a possible D gene (5 bases). The CDR3 covers 16 residues. The germline V gene encodes CDR1 ENHRY and CDR2 SYGVKD. V shed 2 bases and J shed 3 bases, with 13 bases lying between them. The CDR3 reads CAISEAWAGSNEKLFF. The CDR3 DNA sequence: TGTGCCATCAGTGAGGCGTGGGCAGGGTCTAATGAAAAACTGTTTTTT.

The CDR3 DNA reads TGTGCCAGTAGTATATATGGGGGGAGCACAGATACGCAGTATTTT. This gives the protein CASSIYGGSTDTQYF. The chain carries TRBV19 and TRBJ2-3; TRBD2 might be the D (6 bases). Germline values: CDR1 LNHDA, CDR2 SQIVND (reference sequence). The CDR3 runs to 15 residues. V was pared by 2 bases and J by 0 bases, with 9 bases between.

The chain links TRBV28 to TRBJ1-1; D gene unclear. Between the trimmed V and J ends, which lost 6 bases and 11 bases, there was a span of 19 bases. This CDR3 spans 13 amino acids. Per germline, CDR1 MDHEN and CDR2 SYDVKM. The CDR3 is CASSPPSSRRAFF. The CDR3 coding sequence is TGTGCCAGCAGCCCCCCGTCCTCTAGAAGGGCTTTCTTT.

This clone occurred a few times. V usage is TRBV20-1 and J usage is TRBJ1-5; weak D call: TRBD1 (5 bases). Trimming cost V 4 bases and J 6 bases, with 10 bases left between them. Germline CDR1 DFQATT, CDR2 SNEGSKA (reference sequence). This CDR3 is built from 12 residues. The CDR3 reads CSAIDSGQPQHF. DNA of the CDR3: TGCAGTGCTATTGACAGTGGTCAGCCCCAGCATTTT.

This chain connects TRBV27 to TRBJ1-2; D is possibly TRBD1 (5 bases). V shed 0 bases and J shed 2 bases, with 10 bases lying between them. The germline gives CDR1 MNHEY, CDR2 SMNVEV (reference sequence). The length of the CDR3 is 15 residues. CDR3 protein: CASSLSAGGNYGYTF. CDR3 nucleotides: TGTGCCAGCAGTTTATCAGCGGGGGGAAACTATGGCTACACCTTC.

The chain joins TRBV21-1 to TRBJ1-1. TRBV21-1 is a documented pseudogene. CDR3 length equals 15 residues. The CDR3 is CASSKGGGRTNEAFF. CDR3 coding DNA: TGTGCCAGCAGCAAAGGGGGGGGTCGAACCAATGAAGCTTTCTTT.

The rearrangement links TRBV24-1 to TRBJ1-2; weak D call: TRBD1 (5 bases). V was clipped by 9 bases and J by 0 bases, with 10 bases between them. CDR1 and CDR2 (germline): KGHDR, SFDVKD. The CDR3 has 13 amino acids. The CDR3 DNA reads TGTGCCACCTCGGCAGGGACTAACTATGGCTACACCTTC. It codes for CATSAGTNYGYTF.

The chain joins TRBV5-8 to TRBJ1-2; D is unresolved. V was cut by 0 bases and J by 7 bases, with 7 bases left in between. Germline assignment: CDR1 SGHTS and CDR2 YDEGEE. The CDR3 extends over 12 amino acids. CDR3 residues: CASSLGRRGYTF. In DNA, the CDR3 is TGTGCCAGCAGCTTGGGTAGGCGTGGCTACACCTTC.